The 7 T cell receptor beta chains given below trace back to one sample, sequenced in a study of blood T cell repertoires in COVID-19. Sequencing used immunoSEQ multiplex PCR; TCRdb keeps in-frame clones, though not all of them. The sample yields more than 110,000 clones, approximately 84% seen once. The specimen sequenced was PBMCs or T cells enriched from blood (not recorded which). The receptors were sampled from a woman aged 18-35 years who had been exposed to COVID-19.

The chain uses TRBV11-2 and TRBJ1-4, with D perhaps TRBD1 (6 bases). The CDR3 contains 16 residues. The V gene lost 1 base and the J gene lost 0 bases, with 9 bases spanning the gap. The germline CDR1 and CDR2 sequences are SGHAT and FQNNGV. The CDR3 protein is CASSLGQGTTNEKLFF. The DNA of the CDR3 is TGTGCCAGCAGCTTAGGCCAGGGGACAACTAATGAAAAACTGTTTTTT.

V gene TRBV7-9 combines with J gene TRBJ2-2; no definite D call. Trimming shortened V by 5 bases and J by 4 bases, and 11 bases separated the two germline ends. Germline V gives CDR1 SEHNR, CDR2 FQNEAQ (reference sequence). This CDR3 is built from 14 residues. The CDR3 DNA is TGTGCCAGCAGCCGCCACGGTGCCACCGGGGAGCTGTTTTTT. Amino acids: CASSRHGATGELFF.

J is TRBJ1-2 and V is TRBV2, with no clear D. In germline, CDR1 is SNHLY, CDR2 FYNNEI. V was trimmed by 3 bases and J by 4 bases, leaving 3 bases between them. CDR3 length: 11 amino acids. CDR3 nucleotide sequence: TGTGCCAGCAGTGAGAGCTATGGCTACACCTTC. Protein sequence: CASSESYGYTF.

The chain is built from TRBV30 and TRBJ2-1; D not resolved. The CDR3 is made up of 13 amino acids. Germline lookup yields CDR1 GTSNPN and CDR2 SVGIG (reference sequence). Trimming took 0 bases from V and 9 from J, leaving 12 bases between them. The CDR3 here is CAWSVMARTEQFF. The CDR3 coding sequence is TGTGCCTGGAGTGTAATGGCTAGAACTGAGCAGTTCTTC. The entire variable domain, with the rest obtained from reference TRBV30 and TRBJ2-1, is as follows: SQTIHQWPATLVQPVGSPLSLECTVEGTSNPNLYWYRQAAGRGLQLLFYSVGIGQISSEVPQNLSASRPQDRQFILSSKKLLLSDSGFYLCAWSVMARTEQFFGPGTRLTVL.

This clone was seen just once. This chain uses TRBV28 with TRBJ2-6, with a weak D call TRBD1 (6 bases). V lost 7 bases to trimming and J lost 0 bases, with 10 bases between them. The CDR3 has 15 amino acids. Looked up from germline, CDR1 is MDHEN and CDR2 is SYDVKM. DNA of the CDR3: TGTGCCAGCACCCCGGACAGCTCTGGGGCCAACGTCCTGACTTTC. Encoded protein: CASTPDSSGANVLTF.

This clone was picked up a small number of times. This chain joins TRBV19 and TRBJ1-2, with 9 bases lining up with TRBD1. The CDR3 is made up of 12 amino acids. V was pared by 6 bases and J by 7 bases, with 3 bases of the junction left unmatched. CDR1 LNHDA and CDR2 SQIVND come from the germline V gene (reference sequence). The CDR3 DNA sequence: TGTGCCAGTAGGGAGACAGGGGGTGGCTACACCTTC. It codes for CASRETGGGYTF.

The chain has TRBV12-5 and TRBJ1-2; 9 positions agree with TRBD1. The CDR3 covers 14 residues. Germline CDR1 LGHNT, CDR2 FRNRAP. Trimming removed 6 bases from V and 5 bases from J; junction bases left unmatched: 7. The CDR3 nucleotides are TGTGCTAGTGGCTTCGACAGGGGGGTATATGGCTACACCTTC. Its translation: CASGFDRGVYGYTF.